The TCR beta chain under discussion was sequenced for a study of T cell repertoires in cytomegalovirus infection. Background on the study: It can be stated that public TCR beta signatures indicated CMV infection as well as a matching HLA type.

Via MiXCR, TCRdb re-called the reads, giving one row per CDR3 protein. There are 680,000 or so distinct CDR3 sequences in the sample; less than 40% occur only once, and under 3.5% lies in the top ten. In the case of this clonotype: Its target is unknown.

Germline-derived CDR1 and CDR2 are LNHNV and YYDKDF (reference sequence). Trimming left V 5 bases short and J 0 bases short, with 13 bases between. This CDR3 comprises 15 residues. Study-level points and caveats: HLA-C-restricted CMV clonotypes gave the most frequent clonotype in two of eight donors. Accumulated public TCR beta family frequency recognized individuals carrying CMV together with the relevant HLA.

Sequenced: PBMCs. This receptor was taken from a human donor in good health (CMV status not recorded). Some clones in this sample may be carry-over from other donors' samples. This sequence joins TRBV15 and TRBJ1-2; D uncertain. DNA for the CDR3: TGTGCCACCAGCCCACGCCGGTCCACTAACTATGGCTACACCTTC. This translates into CATSPRRSTNYGYTF.